This T cell receptor beta chain was recorded in a study of T cell responses to AZD1222 COVID-19 vaccine. General study points: Receipt of two AZD1222 doses was followed by a rise in Spike-specific TCR breadth and depth. Donors were chiefly white British, with a greater number of females, and clonal diversity was perhaps underestimated.

The table came from immunoSEQ multiplex PCR; TCRdb's copy has only in-frame clones and leaves some out. Of 150,000 to 200,000 clones listed, 93% are singletons. Germline trimming cut 5 bases from V and 3 bases from J; bases unmatched to any gene: 10. CDR3 length equals 15 residues. Germline CDR1 SGHNT, CDR2 YYREEE (reference sequence). To note about this clone: The antigen remains unidentified.

The material was peripheral blood, obtained on day 0 of AZD1222 vaccination. The receptor was derived from an adult in good health. This chain uses TRBV5-4 with TRBJ1-1; 7 bases align to TRBD1. The CDR3, as DNA: TGTGCCAGCAGTCTTCTGACAGGGAGTTACACTGAAGCTTTCTTT. Amino acids: CASSLLTGSYTEAFF. Using reference TRBV5-4 and TRBJ1-1 for the parts outside the CDR3, the full variable domain is ETGVTQSPTHLIKTRGQQVTLRCSSQSGHNTVSWYQQALGQGPQFIFQYYREEENGRGNFPPRFSGLQFPNYSSELNVNALELDDSALYLCASSLLTGSYTEAFFGQGTRLTVV.